What follows are 2 T cell receptor beta chains derived from one specimen sequenced in a study of blood T cell repertoires in COVID-19. This table comes from immunoSEQ multiplex PCR, and its TCRdb copy is limited to in-frame clones, with some not included. The sample contains over 150,000 clones, over 80% of which appear only once. Input material: peripheral blood. These receptors all stem from a woman aged 60 to 75 who had recovered from COVID-19.

This chain uses TRBV7-2 with TRBJ2-7; 12 bases line up with TRBD2. CDR3 length: 17 residues. J gave up 3 bases and V 5 bases, and 11 bases lay outside the gene matches. Germline CDR1 is SGHTA and CDR2 is FQGNSA. The chain's CDR3 is CASSIKQGLAGLYEQYF. CDR3 bases: TGTGCCAGCAGCATTAAGCAAGGACTAGCGGGGCTCTACGAGCAGTACTTC.

The chain is built from TRBV11-2 and TRBJ2-7, with a weak D call TRBD1 (6 bases). Germline V CDR1 and CDR2: SGHAT, FQNNGV. V was pared by 4 bases and J by 3 bases, with 16 bases between. The CDR3 totals 15 residues. The CDR3 region has the DNA TGTGCCAGCAGCTCGGGACATGGGGTAATCTACGAGCAGTACTTC. The encoded protein is CASSSGHGVIYEQYF.